This entry concerns a single T cell receptor (beta chain). The data stem from a study of shared clonotypes between healthy human individuals. This CDR3 is 11 amino acids long. Trimming took off 3 bases at V and 6 bases at J, with 7 bases between the two ends. Germline V gene lookup returns CDR1 SQVTM and CDR2 ANQGSEA. Some clones are missing from TCRdb's copy, which holds only in-frame ones; the method was immunoSEQ multiplex PCR. The sample shows some 980,000 clones, around three quarters of them seen only once. The sequencing sample was made of memory CD4+ T cells sorted from blood. Subset defined: CD45RA-negative fraction. The receptor's source is a man between 18 and 29 years old in good health. The genes are TRBV29-1 and TRBJ2-3; D unclear. The CDR3 DNA reads TGCAGCGTTGAGGGGTTCGATACGCAGTATTTT. It translates to CSVEGFDTQYF.